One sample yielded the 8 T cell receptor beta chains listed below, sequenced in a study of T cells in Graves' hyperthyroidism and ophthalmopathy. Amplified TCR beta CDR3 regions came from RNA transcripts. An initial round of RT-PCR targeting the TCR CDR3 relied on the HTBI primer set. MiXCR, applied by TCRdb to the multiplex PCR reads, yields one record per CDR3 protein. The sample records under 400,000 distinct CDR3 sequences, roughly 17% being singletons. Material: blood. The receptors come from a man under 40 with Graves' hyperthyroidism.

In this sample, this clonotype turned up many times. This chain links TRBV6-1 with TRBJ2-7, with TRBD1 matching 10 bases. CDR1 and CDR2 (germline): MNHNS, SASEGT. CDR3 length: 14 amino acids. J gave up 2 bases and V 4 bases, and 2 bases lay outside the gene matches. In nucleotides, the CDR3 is TGTGCCAGCAGTGCGACAGGGGGCACCTACGAGCAGTACTTC. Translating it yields CASSATGGTYEQYF.

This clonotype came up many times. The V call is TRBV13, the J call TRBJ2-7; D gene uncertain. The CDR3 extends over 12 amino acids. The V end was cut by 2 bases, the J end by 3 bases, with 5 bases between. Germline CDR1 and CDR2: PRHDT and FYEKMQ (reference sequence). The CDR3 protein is CASSLQIYEQYF. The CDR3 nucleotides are TGTGCCAGCAGCTTACAAATCTACGAGCAGTACTTC.

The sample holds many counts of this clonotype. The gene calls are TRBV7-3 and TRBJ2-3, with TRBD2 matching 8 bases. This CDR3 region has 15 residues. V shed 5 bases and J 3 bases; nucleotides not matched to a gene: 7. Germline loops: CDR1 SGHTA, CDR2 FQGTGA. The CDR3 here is CASSQLSGRTDTQYF. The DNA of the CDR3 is TGTGCCAGCAGCCAACTCAGCGGGAGAACAGATACGCAGTATTTT.

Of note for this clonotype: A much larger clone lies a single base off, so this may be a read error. The CDR3 sequence: CASSVDGYEQYF. The CDR3 DNA reads as TGTGCCAGCAGCGTGGACGGCTACGAGCAGTACTTC. V and J are TRBV9 and TRBJ2-7; no reliable D call. CDR1 SGDLS and CDR2 YYNGEE come from the germline V gene. The CDR3 has 12 residues. V gave up 2 bases and J gave up 3 bases, with 6 bases separating them.

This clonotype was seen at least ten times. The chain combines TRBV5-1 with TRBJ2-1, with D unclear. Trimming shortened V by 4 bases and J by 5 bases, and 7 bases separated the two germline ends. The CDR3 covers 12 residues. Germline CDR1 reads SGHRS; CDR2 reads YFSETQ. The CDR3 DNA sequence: TGCGCCAGCAGCCGCCAGGACAATGAGCAGTTCTTC. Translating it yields CASSRQDNEQFF.

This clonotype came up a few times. The CDR3 reads CASSPDRGGFEQYF. The CDR3 nucleotides are TGTGCCAGCAGCCCCGACAGGGGAGGGTTCGAGCAGTACTTC. This chain uses TRBV7-6 with TRBJ2-7; possibly TRBD1 for D (8 bases). V lost 5 bases and J 6 bases, leaving 17 bases between the germline ends. CDR1 and CDR2 (germline): SGHVS, FNYEAQ. There are 14 residues in the CDR3.

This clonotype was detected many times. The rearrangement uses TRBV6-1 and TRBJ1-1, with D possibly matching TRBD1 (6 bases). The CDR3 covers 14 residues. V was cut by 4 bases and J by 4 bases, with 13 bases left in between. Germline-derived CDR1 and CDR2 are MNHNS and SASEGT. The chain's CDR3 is CASSVQGGGTEAFF. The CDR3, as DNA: TGTGCCAGCAGTGTACAGGGTGGCGGCACTGAAGCTTTCTTT.

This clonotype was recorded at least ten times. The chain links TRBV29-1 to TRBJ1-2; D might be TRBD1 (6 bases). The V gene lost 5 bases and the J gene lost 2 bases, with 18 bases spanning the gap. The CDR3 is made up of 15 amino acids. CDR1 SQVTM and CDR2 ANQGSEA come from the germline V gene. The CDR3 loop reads CSVKNPDSSNYGYTF. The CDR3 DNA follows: TGCAGCGTTAAAAACCCGGACAGCTCCAACTATGGCTACACCTTC.